This entry lists 19 T cell receptor beta chains sequenced from one sample in a study of T cells in women clearing cervical HPV infection. The repertoire was sequenced with immunoSEQ multiplex PCR; TCRdb's copy has only in-frame clones and lacks some. Seen in this sample are about 24,000 clones; the ten most common clones hold around 5.4%. The material sequenced was blood buffy coat. The receptors were gathered from a woman between 18 and 75 years old with a cervical HPV16 infection that either progressed to CIN3+ or cleared (not recorded which).

A remark on this clone: The CDR3 end is not reached by the read, which stops 3 residues before it; the germline J gene fills it in. V gene TRBV5-5 combines with J gene TRBJ1-3; D may be TRBD1 (6 bases). Trimming shortened V by 2 bases and J by 0 bases, and 9 bases separated the two germline ends. This CDR3 comprises 15 residues. The germline V gene encodes CDR1 SGHKS and CDR2 YYEKEE (reference sequence). CDR3 DNA, as far as it was read: TGTGCCAGCAGCTTTCTGGACAGCTCTGGAAACACC. It is translated as CASSFLDSSGNT. The complete CDR3 sequence is CASSFLDSSGNTIYF.

This CDR3 reads CASIFGTARTYEQYF. The DNA read from the CDR3 is TGTGCCAGCATTTTTGGGACAGCCCGGACTTACGAG. The genes are TRBV2 and TRBJ2-7; 7 nucleotides match TRBD1. The CDR3 end is not reached by the read, which stops 3 residues before it; the germline J gene fills it in. There are 15 residues in the CDR3. Germline values: CDR1 SNHLY, CDR2 FYNNEI. Germline trimming cut 7 bases from V and 4 bases from J; bases unmatched to any gene: 13. The full variable domain, completed using reference TRBV2 and TRBJ2-7, is EPEVTQTPSHQVTQMGQEVILRCVPISNHLYFYWYRQILGQKVEFLVSFYNNEISEKSEIFDDQFSVERPDGSNFTLKIRSTKLEDSAMYFCASIFGTARTYEQYFGPGTRLTVT.

CDR3 in amino acids: CASRYRDRGWNEQFF. The sequenced part of the CDR3 DNA is TGTGCCAGCAGATACCGGGACAGGGGGTGGAATGAG. The V call is TRBV5-6, the J call TRBJ2-1, with 11 bases lining up with TRBD1. The read falls 3 residues short of the CDR3 end, and the missing part is taken from the germline J gene. Trimming at V came to 5 bases and at J to 7 bases, leaving 8 bases not matched to a gene. Germline V gives CDR1 SGHDT, CDR2 YYEEEE. The CDR3 contains 15 residues.

To note about this clone: The read ends 3 residues before the CDR3 terminus; that terminus is restored from the germline J gene. The chain has TRBV5-1 and TRBJ2-7; D unresolved. Trimming took 1 base from V and 0 from J, leaving 11 bases between them. The germline V gene encodes CDR1 SGHRS and CDR2 YFSETQ. This CDR3 has 15 amino acids. The covered CDR3 bases are TGCGCCAGCAGCTTGACGCCAGGCAGCTCCTACGAG. This encodes CASSLTPGSSYE. The complete CDR3 reads CASSLTPGSSYEQYF.

In the case of this clone: From the germline J gene comes the end of the CDR3, since the read stops 3 residues before it. This chain connects TRBV2 to TRBJ2-7; 11 nucleotides agree with TRBD2. This CDR3 region has 17 residues. V shed 4 bases and J 2 bases; nucleotides not matched to a gene: 10. Germline V lookup: CDR1 SNHLY, CDR2 FYNNEI. The CDR3 DNA, read in part, is TGTGCCAGCAGTGGAACTGCGGCTAGCGGGGGGCCCTACGAG. Translating gives CASSGTAASGGPYE. The full-length CDR3 reads as CASSGTAASGGPYEQYF.

As to this clone: From the germline J gene comes the end of the CDR3, since the read stops 3 residues before it. The V and J genes are TRBV19 and TRBJ2-5, with 8 bases that match TRBD2. The CDR3 runs to 15 residues. The germline V gene has CDR1 LNHDA and CDR2 SQIVND (reference sequence). The trim removed 1 base at V and 5 bases at J, leaving 6 bases unmatched. CDR3 DNA, as far as it was read: TGTGCCAGTAGTATAGCGGGGGGGCGGGCGGAGACC. Encoded protein: CASSIAGGRAET. The entire CDR3 protein is CASSIAGGRAETQYF.

As for this clone: The CDR3 extends 3 residues past the end of the read, so its final part is completed from the germline J gene. The rearrangement joins TRBV10-3 to TRBJ1-1; 8 bases are shared with TRBD1. J lost 5 bases, V lost 6 bases, and 8 bases had no gene match. Germline lookup yields CDR1 ENHRY and CDR2 SYGVKD. The CDR3 is 14 amino acids. The sequenced CDR3 bases are TGTGCCATCAGACCGGACAGGGCTGGTACTGAA. Its protein is CAIRPDRAGTE. The full CDR3 reads CAIRPDRAGTEAFF.

Comments on this clone: The CDR3 end falls 3 residues outside the read, so it is completed with the germline J gene. This chain uses TRBV20-1 with TRBJ1-5; 9 bases fit TRBD1. Losses at the gene ends were 3 bases for V and 8 bases for J; bases not matched to a gene: 5. Per germline, CDR1 DFQATT and CDR2 SNEGSKA (reference sequence). This CDR3 spans 13 amino acids. CDR3 DNA, as far as it was read: TGCAGTGCTAGGTACAGGGGGCGCGAGCCC. Translated, it gives CSARYRGREP. Given in full, the CDR3 is CSARYRGREPQHF.

Notes on this clone: Sequencing ends 3 residues short of the CDR3 end; the germline J gene provides the rest. The chain has TRBV7-3 and TRBJ1-6; 8 bases match TRBD1. V was clipped by 5 bases and J by 7 bases; unmatched bases: 4. In germline, CDR1 is SGHTA, CDR2 FQGTGA. The CDR3 is 14 residues long. The sequenced part of the CDR3 DNA is TGTGCCAGCAGCGCGGGACAGGTGAATTCACCC. As protein: CASSAGQVNSP. The whole CDR3 reads CASSAGQVNSPLHF.

As regards this clone: The read stops 3 residues short of the end of the CDR3; the missing end is completed from the germline J gene. The V and J genes are TRBV9 and TRBJ2-3; 9 nucleotides line up with TRBD2. J was trimmed by 3 bases and V by 0 bases; bases with no gene match: 2. The germline gives CDR1 SGDLS, CDR2 YYNGEE. The CDR3 has 15 residues. Incomplete CDR3 DNA: TGTGCCAGCAGCGTAGTAGCGGGAGATACAGATACG. Protein sequence: CASSVVAGDTDT. The whole CDR3 protein is CASSVVAGDTDTQYF.

A word on this clone: The missing CDR3 end, 3 residues past where the read stops, is filled in from the germline J gene. This chain uses TRBV14 with TRBJ2-1; TRBD2 agrees at 8 bases. Trimming took 4 bases from V and 7 from J; bases not matched to a gene: 9. The CDR3 is 15 residues long. Germline V gives CDR1 SGHDN, CDR2 FVKESK. CDR3 DNA, as far as it was read: TGTGCCAGCAGCCGCTGGGAGCGGGGGATAAATGAG. Translated, it gives CASSRWERGINE. The whole CDR3 protein reads CASSRWERGINEQFF.

In regard to this clone: The read comes to an end 3 residues before the CDR3 does, leaving the germline J gene to fill in the end. This chain uses TRBV6-1 with TRBJ2-7; D may be TRBD2 (6 bases). The V gene's germline CDR1 is MNHNS and CDR2 SASEGT. V lost 2 bases, J lost 4 bases, and 12 bases lay in between. This CDR3 contains 14 residues. The CDR3 reads CASSEMRESYEQYF. Partial CDR3 DNA: TGTGCCAGCAGTGAAATGCGGGAATCGTACGAG.

As regards this clone: A read error may account for a junction end that differs from germline. The CDR3 extends 3 residues past the end of the read, so its final part is completed from the germline J gene. The sample holds other DNA sequences that translate to the same CDR3. The gene calls are TRBV7-2 and TRBJ1-3, with D possibly matching TRBD1 (6 bases). From germline, CDR1 is SGHTA and CDR2 FQGNSA. This CDR3 has 15 amino acids. CDR3: CASSQYRVAGNTIYF. The sequenced CDR3 bases are TGTGCCAGCAGCCAATACAGGGTGGCTGGAAACACA.

With respect to this clone: The CDR3 extends 3 residues past the end of the read, so its final part is completed from the germline J gene. This chain links TRBV7-9 with TRBJ1-2; D gene uncertain. This CDR3 has 15 residues. From germline, CDR1 is SEHNR and CDR2 FQNEAQ (reference sequence). The DNA read from the CDR3 is TGTGCCAGCAGTCCTCTAGCCCCGTCCCACAATGAC. Translated, it gives CASSPLAPSHND. The CDR3, in full, reads CASSPLAPSHNDYTF.

In regard to this clone: Read coverage stops 3 residues before the CDR3 terminus; the germline J gene supplies the remainder. The genes are TRBV12-3 or TRBV12-4 and TRBJ2-7, with TRBD1 matching 7 bases. This CDR3 is built from 13 residues. The J segment lost 6 bases and the V segment lost 6 bases, leaving 8 bases of the junction unmatched. The part of the CDR3 DNA that was read is TGTGCCAGCAGACGTCTCCGGGACAGCGAG. This codes for CASRRLRDSE. In full, the CDR3 is CASRRLRDSEQYF.

Worth noting for this clone: The read halts 3 residues ahead of the CDR3 end, with the missing end drawn from the germline J gene. The chain recombines TRBV7-9 with TRBJ2-2; D gene unclear. CDR3 length: 14 amino acids. Germline assignment: CDR1 SEHNR and CDR2 FQNEAQ (reference sequence). The CDR3 loop is CASSLGYTQEKLFF. CDR3 DNA, as far as it was read: TGTGCCAGCAGCCTGGGCTATACTCAGGAAAAG. Using reference TRBV7-9 and TRBJ2-2 for the parts outside the CDR3, the full variable domain is DTGVSQNPRHKITKRGQNVTFRCDPISEHNRLYWYRQTLGQGPEFLTYFQNEAQLEKSRLLSDRFSAERPKGSFSTLEIQRTEQGDSAMYLCASSLGYTQEKLFFGEGSRLTVL.

About this clone: The sequence runs out 3 residues before the end of the CDR3; the remainder is reconstructed from the germline J gene. This chain connects TRBV13 to TRBJ2-5; 7 bases map to TRBD2. The V gene's germline CDR1 is PRHDT and CDR2 FYEKMQ (reference sequence). V shed 5 bases and J 5 bases; nucleotides not matched to a gene: 11. This CDR3 is 15 amino acids long. CDR3 region: CASSPVAGLDETQYF. CDR3 bases read: TGTGCCAGCAGCCCCGTAGCGGGTTTAGATGAGACC. The full variable domain, completed using reference TRBV13 and TRBJ2-5, is AAGVIQSPRHLIKEKRETATLKCYPIPRHDTVYWYQQGPGQDPQFLISFYEKMQSDKGSIPDRFSAQQFSDYHSELNMSSLELGDSALYFCASSPVAGLDETQYFGPGTRLLVL.

Note on this clone: Sequencing ends 3 residues short of the CDR3 end; the germline J gene provides the rest. This sequence joins TRBV6-2 or TRBV6-3 and TRBJ2-1, with 13 bases identical to TRBD2. The CDR3 is 15 residues long. Trimming at V came to 5 bases and at J to 6 bases, leaving 4 bases not matched to a gene. Germline V gives CDR1 MNHEY, CDR2 SVGEGT. CDR3 bases read: TGTGCCAGCAGTCGAACTAGCGGGAGGGCCAATGAG. Its translation is CASSRTSGRANE. The CDR3 as a whole reads CASSRTSGRANEQFF.

To note about this clone: The CDR3 is cut off 3 residues early in the read; its end comes from the germline J gene. The chain is built from TRBV20-1 and TRBJ2-1; 11 nucleotides agree with TRBD2. The ends lost 3 bases at V and 7 bases at J; junction bases unmatched: 2. The length of the CDR3 is 13 residues. The germline CDR1 and CDR2 sequences are DFQATT and SNEGSKA (reference sequence). CDR3: CSARTSGENEQFF. The sequenced CDR3 bases are TGCAGTGCTAGGACTAGCGGGGAAAATGAG.